This TCR beta chain was documented in a study of persistence of HIV-infected CD4 T cells. General study results and limits: Degenerate expanded CDR3beta sequences were enriched among CMV- and Gag-responding cells. CMV- and Gag-responding cells had lower TCRbeta richness than CD3/CD28-responding cells.

Overlapping HIV-1 Gag 15-mer peptides at approximately 0.96 ug per peptide per mL were used. CD4+ T cells upregulating both CD40 ligand and CD69 were sorted as responding cells. Donors had CD4+ T cell counts above 400 cells/uL and were CMV-seropositive. For roughly 19 hours, CD8-depleted PBMCs received anti-CD28/CD49d costimulation, a CD40-blocking antibody and enfuvirtide. This was the immunoSEQ version 4 assay in survey mode. Using immunoSEQ multiplex PCR, the repertoire was profiled, and TCRdb retains in-frame clones only, with some absent. Of fewer than 35,000 clones in the sample, roughly 70% were seen once. Details on this clone: The antigen is unknown.

CDR1 is MGHRA and CDR2 is YSYEKL in the germline V gene. V lost 6 bases and J lost 4, with 20 bases in between. This CDR3 has 16 residues. The specimen comprised CD4+ T cells sorted from PBMCs after roughly 18-hour stimulation, sampled from a patient who received antiretroviral therapy. V and J are TRBV4-1 and TRBJ2-3; D perhaps matches TRBD1 (8 bases). This clonotype was sampled from an adult man with HIV who was CMV-seropositive. The CDR3 sequence is CASRNRGEGTADTQYF. CDR3 DNA sequence: TGCGCCAGCAGAAACAGGGGGGAGGGCACAGCAGATACGCAGTATTTT.